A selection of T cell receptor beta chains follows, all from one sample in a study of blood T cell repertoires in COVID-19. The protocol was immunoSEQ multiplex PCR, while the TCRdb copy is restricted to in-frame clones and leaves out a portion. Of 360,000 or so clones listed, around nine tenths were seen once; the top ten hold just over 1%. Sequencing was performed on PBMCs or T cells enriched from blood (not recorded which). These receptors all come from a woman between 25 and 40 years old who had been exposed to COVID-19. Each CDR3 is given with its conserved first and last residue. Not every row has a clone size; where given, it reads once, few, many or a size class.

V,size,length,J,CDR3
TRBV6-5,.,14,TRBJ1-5,CASSYGTDYQPQHF
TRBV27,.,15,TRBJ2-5,CASSSAGSGAETQYF
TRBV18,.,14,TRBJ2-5,CASSPPASQETQYF
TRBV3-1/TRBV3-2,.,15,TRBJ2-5,CASSPIQGGEETQYF
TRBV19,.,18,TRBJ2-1,CASSIDLWTSGLINEQFF
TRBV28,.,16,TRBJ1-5,CASIIDRGGRDQPQHF
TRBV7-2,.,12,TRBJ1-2,CASSLSGYGYTF
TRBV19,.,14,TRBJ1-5,CASSIGDTYQPQHF
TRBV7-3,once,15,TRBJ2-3,CASSAGTSGTDTQYF
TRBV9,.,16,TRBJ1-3,CASSAGGSFSGNTIYF
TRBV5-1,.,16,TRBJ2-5,CASSLDRQGRPETQYF
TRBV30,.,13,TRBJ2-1,CAWMGLAYNEQFF
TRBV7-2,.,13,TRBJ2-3,CASSLQGADTQYF
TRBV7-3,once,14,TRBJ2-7,CASSSGLAGYEQYF
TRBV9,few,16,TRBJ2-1,CARVRAGEAAYNEQFF
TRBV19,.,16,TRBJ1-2,CASSLLPGQTNYGYTF
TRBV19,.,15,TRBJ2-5,CASSNRDTVQETQYF
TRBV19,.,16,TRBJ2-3,CASSPWGTGPDLTQYF
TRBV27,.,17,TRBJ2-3,CASSPPLGGDSTDTQYF
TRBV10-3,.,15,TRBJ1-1,CAISERPGTGEEAFF
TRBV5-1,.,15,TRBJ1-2,CASSLAGQPNYGYTF
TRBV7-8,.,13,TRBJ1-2,CASSPTGNYGYTF
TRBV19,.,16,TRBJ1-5,CASSPRGVDRHQPQHF
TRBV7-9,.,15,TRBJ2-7,CASSLGAGDFYEQYF
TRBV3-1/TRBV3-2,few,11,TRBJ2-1,CASGLEWEQFF
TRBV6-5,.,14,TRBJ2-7,CASAAGGIRNEQYF
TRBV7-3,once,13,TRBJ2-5,CASSRSEEETQYF
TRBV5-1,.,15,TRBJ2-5,CASSLGLPNQETQYF
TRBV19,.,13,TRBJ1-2,CASQSGPSYGYTF
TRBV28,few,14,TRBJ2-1,CASGGQLVWNEQFF
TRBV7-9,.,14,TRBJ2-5,CASSPAGQMETQYF
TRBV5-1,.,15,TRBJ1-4,CASSRGQGRNEKLFF
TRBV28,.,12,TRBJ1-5,CASSSGSQPQHF
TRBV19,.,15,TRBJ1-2,CASSSGARGDYGYTF
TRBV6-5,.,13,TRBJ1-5,CASSREGNQPQHF
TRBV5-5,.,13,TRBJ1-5,CASSLVGRQPQHF
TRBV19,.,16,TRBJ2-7,CASSIGRSSRGDEQYF
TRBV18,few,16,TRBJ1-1,CASSPRDRVLINEAFF
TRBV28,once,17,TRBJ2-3,CASSFRPVAPGTDTQYF